This T cell receptor (beta chain) was sequenced for a study of T cells in Graves' hyperthyroidism and ophthalmopathy. Across the study: The initial diagnosis was the point when peripheral blood was collected, ahead of any treatment. General study findings and limits: Ophthalmopathy was model-predicted a median approximately 6.4 months pre-onset. Expanded thyroid clonotypes (above 0.001) were mostly also found in blood.

CDR1 is SGHTA and CDR2 is FQGNSA in the germline V gene. The CDR3 has 12 residues. Trimming cost V 4 bases and J 6 bases, with 7 bases left between them. A note on this clonotype: Its matching antigen is unknown.

Those patients with uncontrolled infection, other autoimmune disease, pregnancy or lactation were excluded. Regions amplified from RNA transcripts were the TCR beta CDR3 regions. The TCR CDR3 was amplified in a first-round RT-PCR using the HTBI primer set. Each CDR3 protein is one row after TCRdb ran MiXCR on the multiplex PCR reads. The data show a few hundred thousand distinct CDR3 sequences, roughly 16% seen once. This sequence was found in a woman aged 30 to 39 with Graves' ophthalmopathy. The chain employs TRBV7-2 and TRBJ1-5, with D uncertain. Sequenced sample: blood. CDR3 region: CASSSDFQPQHF. The CDR3 region has the DNA TGTGCCAGCAGCTCCGATTTTCAGCCCCAGCATTTT.